The 32 T cell receptor beta chains presented below share a single source sample, sequenced in a study of shared clonotypes between healthy human individuals. Generated by immunoSEQ multiplex PCR, the TCRdb table keeps only in-frame clones and is missing some. This table has millions of clones, roughly 94% appearing once. Sequencing used naive CD4+ T cells sorted from blood. Stated subset: CD45RA+ positively selected. The receptors were sampled from a man aged 18-30 years in good health.

The genes are TRBV6-4 and TRBJ2-7; D unclear. Germline V CDR1 and CDR2: MRHNA, SNTAGT. This CDR3 is built from 15 residues. Trimming removed 2 bases from V and 0 bases from J, with 11 bases in between. The CDR3 DNA reads as TGTGCCAGCAGTGACCCCTTGGGGTCCTCCTACGAGCAGTACTTC. It is translated as CASSDPLGSSYEQYF.

This rearrangement joins TRBV19 to TRBJ1-1; maybe TRBD1 (5 bases). V gave up 3 bases and J gave up 9 bases, with 14 bases separating them. Germline V gene lookup returns CDR1 LNHDA and CDR2 SQIVND (reference sequence). The CDR3 extends over 13 amino acids. Here the CDR3 DNA reads TGTGCCAGTAGTATGGACCGGGCAGGGCAAGCTTTCTTT. It is translated as CASSMDRAGQAFF.

This clone was observed a few times. V usage is TRBV10-2 and J usage is TRBJ1-1; no definite D call. There are 13 residues in the CDR3. Germline V CDR1 and CDR2: WSHSY, SAAADI. V was pared by 8 bases and J by 5 bases, with 15 bases between. This CDR3 reads CASVYSPYTEAFF. DNA of the CDR3: TGCGCCAGCGTCTATTCCCCCTATACTGAAGCTTTCTTT.

A single count supports this clone. The chain carries TRBV5-1 and TRBJ1-3; 7 nucleotides align to TRBD1. CDR3 length: 20 amino acids. V gave up 4 bases and J gave up 0 bases; unmatched junction bases: 19. Germline V gene sequence: CDR1 SGHRS, CDR2 YFSETQ. The DNA for the CDR3 is TGCGCCAGCAGCCCCGGCTGGACAGGCGACCGACCCCTCTCTGGAAACACCATATATTTT. This codes for CASSPGWTGDRPLSGNTIYF.

The gene calls are TRBV6-1 and TRBJ1-1, with D possibly TRBD1 on 6 matching bases. From germline, CDR1 is MNHNS and CDR2 SASEGT. V was trimmed by 2 bases and J by 1 base, leaving 14 bases between them. There are 16 residues in the CDR3. CDR3 sequence (DNA): TGTGCCAGCAGTGAACACTACGGACAGACGAACACTGAAGCTTTCTTT. Translating it yields CASSEHYGQTNTEAFF.

Details on this clone: The identical CDR3 is also encoded by other nucleotide sequences in the sample. CDR3 residues: CASSPGQGTGYTF. The CDR3 region has the DNA TGTGCCAGCTCACCGGGACAGGGAACTGGCTACACCTTC. The gene calls are TRBV18 and TRBJ1-2, with 9 bases that match TRBD1. The CDR3 runs to 13 residues. CDR1 and CDR2 from the germline V gene are KGHSH and LQKENI. Trimming removed 3 bases from V and 7 bases from J; junction bases left unmatched: 3.

Points on this clone: The identical CDR3 is also encoded by other nucleotide sequences in the sample. This rearrangement joins TRBV10-3 to TRBJ2-7; 12 positions match TRBD2. The CDR3 sequence is 15 residues long. V shed 2 bases, J shed 4 bases, and the junction held 3 bases outside the gene matches. Germline V lookup: CDR1 ENHRY, CDR2 SYGVKD. The CDR3 loop is CAISEGTSGRYEQYF. As DNA, the CDR3 is TGTGCCATCAGTGAGGGGACTAGCGGGCGGTACGAGCAGTACTTC.

DNA of the CDR3: TGTGCCAGCAGCTTAGATGTGGGGGGTCCGGAAAAACTGTTTTTT. Its protein is CASSLDVGGPEKLFF. This sequence joins TRBV11-2 and TRBJ1-4; a weak D match, TRBD1 (5 bases). The CDR3 contains 15 residues. Trimming pared 0 bases from V and 8 bases from J, leaving 13 bases between. In germline, CDR1 is SGHAT, CDR2 FQNNGV.

The chain joins TRBV4-3 to TRBJ2-3, with 10 bases fitting TRBD2. This CDR3 is 15 amino acids long. The V segment lost 4 bases and the J segment 6 bases; nucleotides outside the gene matches: 7. CDR1 and CDR2 from the germline V gene are LGHNA and YSLEER. The CDR3 here is CASSLEREGPDTQYF. CDR3 in DNA: TGCGCCAGCAGCCTCGAGCGGGAGGGCCCCGATACGCAGTATTTT.

The chain links TRBV6-6 to TRBJ2-7, with 8 bases fitting TRBD1. CDR3 length equals 13 residues. V was clipped by 5 bases and J by 4 bases; unmatched bases: 4. Germline V gene sequence: CDR1 MNHNY, CDR2 SVGAGI (reference sequence). CDR3 sequence (DNA): TGTGCCAGCAGTGGGACAGGCTTTTACGAGCAGTACTTC. Encoded protein: CASSGTGFYEQYF.

As for this clone: Distinct nucleotide sequences in the sample also encode this CDR3. This rearrangement joins TRBV11-2 to TRBJ2-7; a weak D match, TRBD1 (6 bases). The CDR3 has 14 residues. Germline V CDR1 and CDR2: SGHAT, FQNNGV. Trimming removed 3 bases from V and 2 bases from J, with 11 bases in between. The CDR3 sequence: CASSLNRVTYEQYF. The DNA of the CDR3 is TGTGCCAGCAGCTTGAACAGGGTCACCTACGAGCAGTACTTC. The entire variable domain, with the rest obtained from reference TRBV11-2 and TRBJ2-7, is as follows: EAGVAQSPRYKIIEKRQSVAFWCNPISGHATLYWYQQILGQGPKLLIQFQNNGVVDDSQLPKDRFSAERLKGVDSTLKIQPAKLEDSAVYLCASSLNRVTYEQYFGPGTRLTVT.

Here the CDR3 reads CASNREQGAGVYGYTF. The CDR3 DNA is TGTGCCAGCAACCGGGAGCAGGGGGCAGGAGTCTATGGCTACACCTTC. The V call is TRBV6-6, the J call TRBJ1-2; 8 positions agree with TRBD1. This CDR3 contains 16 residues. V shed 7 bases and J 4 bases; nucleotides not matched to a gene: 14. Germline V gives CDR1 MNHNY, CDR2 SVGAGI (reference sequence).

There are a few counts of this clone. V usage is TRBV19 and J usage is TRBJ1-5, with D uncertain. The length of the CDR3 is 15 residues. Deletions cut 5 bases from V and 0 bases from J, with 11 bases between. In germline, CDR1 is LNHDA, CDR2 SQIVND (reference sequence). The CDR3 DNA reads as TGTGCCAGTAGTGTGATCTCAGATAGCAATCAGCCCCAGCATTTT. This translates into CASSVISDSNQPQHF.

V usage is TRBV19 and J usage is TRBJ2-2; D gene uncertain. Trimming stripped 3 bases from V and 6 bases from J, with 8 bases between. The CDR3 is made up of 13 amino acids. CDR1 is LNHDA, CDR2 SQIVND, per germline (reference sequence). The CDR3 coding sequence is TGTGCCAGTAGTATCGACCAACCCGGGGAGCTGTTTTTT. Translated, it gives CASSIDQPGELFF. Full variable domain (missing parts from reference TRBV19 and TRBJ2-2): DGGITQSPKYLFRKEGQNVTLSCEQNLNHDAMYWYRQDPGQGLRLIYYSQIVNDFQKGDIAEGYSVSREKKESFPLTVTSAQKNPTAFYLCASSIDQPGELFFGEGSRLTVL.

The rearrangement joins TRBV5-1 to TRBJ2-3; possibly TRBD1 for D (6 bases). Trimming removed 4 bases at V and 0 bases at J, with 12 bases between. Germline lookup yields CDR1 SGHRS and CDR2 YFSETQ. This CDR3 is built from 15 residues. The CDR3 sequence is CASSNGQTSTDTQYF. The CDR3 coding sequence is TGCGCCAGCAGCAACGGACAGACTAGCACAGATACGCAGTATTTT.

The J gene is TRBJ2-7, the V gene TRBV2; D is possibly TRBD1 or TRBD2 (5 bases each). The CDR3 spans 15 residues. Trimming pared 6 bases from V and 0 bases from J, leaving 15 bases between. The V gene's germline CDR1 is SNHLY and CDR2 FYNNEI. CDR3: CASRARGISSYEQYF. CDR3 bases: TGTGCCAGCAGGGCCCGGGGCATTAGCTCCTACGAGCAGTACTTC.

V and J are TRBV30 and TRBJ1-5; unclear D gene. The ends were cut back, 2 bases at V and 7 bases at J, with 12 bases in the middle. CDR3 length: 13 amino acids. Germline CDR1 GTSNPN, CDR2 SVGIG (reference sequence). CDR3 loop: CAWSRTPGQPQHF. The DNA for the CDR3 is TGTGCCTGGAGTAGGACTCCGGGGCAGCCCCAGCATTTT.

The chain couples TRBV10-3 to TRBJ2-2; D call uncertain. With 5 bases removed from V and 2 bases from J, the gap between germline ends came to 12 bases. CDR1 is ENHRY, CDR2 SYGVKD, per germline. This CDR3 spans 15 amino acids. CDR3 DNA: TGTGCCATCAGTCGAGTAGAGGCAAACACCGGGGAGCTGTTTTTT. The encoded protein is CAISRVEANTGELFF.

This rearrangement joins TRBV29-1 to TRBJ2-7; weak D call: TRBD1 (5 bases). The germline V gene encodes CDR1 SQVTM and CDR2 ANQGSEA. V was trimmed by 3 bases and J by 0 bases, leaving 15 bases between them. This CDR3 is 15 amino acids long. In DNA form, the CDR3 reads TGCAGCGTTGATACAGGTGAACTGAGCTCCTACGAGCAGTACTTC. Translated, it gives CSVDTGELSSYEQYF.

Concerning this clone itself: At one of its ends the junction is not consistent with the germline gene, which may arise from a read error. J is TRBJ2-7 and V is TRBV7-6, with D hard to call. Germline loops: CDR1 SGHVS, CDR2 FNYEAQ. CDR3 size: 14 residues. The DNA of the CDR3 is TGTGCCAGCAGCTCCGGGCCATCTTTCTACGCGCAGTACTTC. It specifies CASSSGPSFYAQYF.

The rearrangement uses TRBV30 and TRBJ1-4; D ambiguous. Germline values: CDR1 GTSNPN, CDR2 SVGIG (reference sequence). The V end lost 2 bases, the J end lost 12 bases, and 13 bases lay between the germline ends. This CDR3 contains 12 residues. CDR3 residues: CAWSFNFAELFF. The CDR3 region has the DNA TGTGCCTGGAGTTTTAATTTTGCTGAACTGTTTTTT.

This chain links TRBV7-3 with TRBJ2-7, with 12 bases matching TRBD1. The CDR3 is 15 amino acids. Germline V gene sequence: CDR1 SGHTA, CDR2 FQGTGA. V was clipped by 5 bases and J by 5 bases; unmatched bases: 7. The CDR3 region has the DNA TGTGCCAGCAGCGCCGACGGGACAGGGGGCAACGAGCAGTACTTC. Protein sequence: CASSADGTGGNEQYF.

The gene calls are TRBV18 and TRBJ2-1, with D possibly being TRBD2 (5 bases). The CDR3 is made up of 13 amino acids. Germline loops: CDR1 KGHSH, CDR2 LQKENI. V was shortened by 1 base and J by 9 bases, with 10 bases between the two germline ends. In nucleotides, the CDR3 is TGTGCCAGCTCACCACAGAGCGAGGGTGAGCAGTTCTTC. It translates to CASSPQSEGEQFF.

The chain employs TRBV10-3 and TRBJ1-1; 8 positions agree with TRBD1. V lost 4 bases to trimming and J lost 0 bases; unmatched junction nucleotides: 4. The CDR3 length is 15 residues. CDR1 is ENHRY and CDR2 is SYGVKD in the germline V gene. The CDR3 spells CAISATRGLNTEAFF. CDR3 nucleotides: TGTGCCATCAGTGCTACCAGGGGGCTGAACACTGAAGCTTTCTTT.

The genes are TRBV10-1 and TRBJ2-7, with D tentatively TRBD1 (6 bases). Trimming removed 8 bases at V and 6 bases at J, with 26 bases between. Germline assignment: CDR1 WNHNN and CDR2 SYGVQD (reference sequence). The CDR3 runs to 16 residues. CDR3 amino acids: CASSYTVGGTAGEQYF. The CDR3 DNA follows: TGCGCCAGCTCCTACACCGTAGGGGGAACGGCAGGCGAGCAGTACTTC.

As for this clone: The same CDR3 arises from other DNA sequences in this sample as well. The chain couples TRBV6-5 to TRBJ1-1, with D unresolved. Germline lookup yields CDR1 MNHEY and CDR2 SVGAGI. Between the trimmed V and J ends, which lost 0 bases and 1 base, there was a span of 9 bases. The CDR3 is 15 residues long. The chain's CDR3 is CASSYSRGGNTEAFF. The CDR3 region has the DNA TGTGCCAGCAGTTACTCGCGGGGAGGGAACACTGAAGCTTTCTTT.

The V gene is TRBV10-3, the J gene TRBJ2-1; the D is unclear. This CDR3 is built from 15 residues. CDR1 and CDR2 from the germline V gene are ENHRY and SYGVKD. V was clipped by 3 bases and J by 0 bases, with 9 bases between them. CDR3 residues: CAISDGQSSYNEQFF. CDR3 nucleotide sequence: TGTGCCATCAGTGACGGTCAGAGCTCCTACAATGAGCAGTTCTTC.

This clone was counted a single time. DNA for the CDR3: TGTGCCAGCTCACCATATGTGTTTGGTGAAAAACTGTTTTTT. Its translation is CASSPYVFGEKLFF. This rearrangement joins TRBV18 to TRBJ1-4; D is unclear. The V gene's germline CDR1 is KGHSH and CDR2 LQKENI. V dropped 2 bases and J dropped 7 bases, with 11 bases sitting between them. This CDR3 is 14 amino acids long.

The chain couples TRBV2 to TRBJ2-7, with D tentatively TRBD1 or TRBD2 (6 bases each). This CDR3 has 14 amino acids. V shed 5 bases and J shed 1 base, with 12 bases lying between them. CDR1 is SNHLY and CDR2 is FYNNEI in the germline V gene. The CDR3 region has the DNA TGTGCCAGCAGTCCCCGGGGGACATCCTACGAGCAGTACTTC. It specifies CASSPRGTSYEQYF.

The gene calls are TRBV6-1 and TRBJ1-4; no reliable D call. This CDR3 comprises 16 residues. V was pared by 2 bases and J by 2 bases, with 12 bases between. The V gene's germline CDR1 is MNHNS and CDR2 SASEGT. CDR3 in DNA: TGTGCCAGCAGTGAATATTTCGGACTCACTAATGAAAAACTGTTTTTT. Translation gives CASSEYFGLTNEKLFF.

Note on this clone: This sequence may be a read error, since a much larger clone differs from it by one base. This CDR3 is also generated by other DNA sequences in the sample. The chain is built from TRBV11-1 and TRBJ2-3; 7 bases are a match to TRBD2. Germline V gene lookup returns CDR1 SGHAT and CDR2 FQDESV (reference sequence). With V trimmed by 4 bases and J by 9 bases, 7 bases remained unmatched. The CDR3 spans 13 residues. The CDR3 bases are TGTGCCAGCAGCTCCACTAGCGTCGGCACGCAGTATTTT. Its protein is CASSSTSVGTQYF.

The chain has TRBV6-1 and TRBJ1-5; 7 bases match TRBD1. This CDR3 spans 17 amino acids. Germline lookup yields CDR1 MNHNS and CDR2 SASEGT. The V and J ends lost 4 bases and 3 bases, in that order; junction bases with no gene match: 12. CDR3 region: CASSGQGGGIYNQPQHF. CDR3 coding DNA: TGTGCCAGCAGTGGACAGGGTGGAGGTATCTACAATCAGCCCCAGCATTTT.